These 7 T cell receptor beta chains originate from one sample sequenced in a study of cytomegalovirus exposure and HLA in healthy donors (dated by TCRdb to the late 2010s). Library construction relied on the immunoSEQ multiplex PCR assay. The multiplex PCR relied on a mix of 60 forward primers for TCR Vbeta segments and 13 reverse primers for TCR Jbeta segments. TCRdb limited this immuneACCESS table to in-frame rearrangements with V and J called. A share of clones is missing; checked studies link under half to unresolved V genes, and the rest is unexplained. This sample comprises roughly 240,000 clones, 80% to 90% of them detected only once. The ten largest make up approximately 0.24% of the sample. The sequencing input was PBMCs. These receptor sequences come from a girl aged 2 to 10 in good health and CMV-seronegative.

The chain links TRBV4-1 to TRBJ2-2; D perhaps matches TRBD2 (6 bases). CDR1 is MGHRA and CDR2 is YSYEKL in the germline V gene. This CDR3 comprises 21 residues. With 4 bases removed from V and 1 base from J, the gap between germline ends came to 28 bases. CDR3 sequence (DNA): TGCGCCAGCAGCCTTCCCGGGAGCGGTAACCCGACAGAGCGGAACACCGGGGAGCTGTTTTTT. Its protein is CASSLPGSGNPTERNTGELFF.

This rearrangement joins TRBV29-1 to TRBJ2-1, with D unresolved. V dropped 1 base and J dropped 3 bases, with 10 bases sitting between them. The length of the CDR3 is 14 residues. The germline V gene has CDR1 SQVTM and CDR2 ANQGSEA. CDR3 loop: CSVEGLADYNEQFF. The CDR3 DNA reads as TGCAGCGTTGAAGGGTTAGCCGACTACAATGAGCAGTTCTTC.

This clone was seen just once. The J gene is TRBJ2-1, the V gene TRBV11-2; unclear D gene. Germline V gene data show CDR1 as SGHAT and CDR2 as FQNNGV. The V gene lost 2 bases and the J gene lost 0 bases, with 17 bases spanning the gap. There are 18 residues in the CDR3. The CDR3 DNA follows: TGTGCCAGCAGCTTAATGTTAGTTGTAGATTCCTCCTACAATGAGCAGTTCTTC. This gives the protein CASSLMLVVDSSYNEQFF.

V and J are TRBV29-1 and TRBJ2-7; 8 bases match TRBD1. Germline CDR1 is SQVTM and CDR2 is ANQGSEA. Losses at the gene ends were 4 bases for V and 0 bases for J; bases not matched to a gene: 5. The CDR3 is 14 amino acids. DNA of the CDR3: TGCAGCGTTGCATGGACAGGGAGCTCCTACGAGCAGTACTTC. As protein: CSVAWTGSSYEQYF.

This clone was picked up a small number of times. The chain uses TRBV5-4 and TRBJ2-3, with D possibly TRBD2 on 6 matching bases. Germline V lookup: CDR1 SGHNT, CDR2 YYREEE (reference sequence). Trimming cost V 0 bases and J 3 bases, with 14 bases left between them. CDR3 length: 16 residues. CDR3 bases: TGTGCCAGCAGCTTGGCCTCTCCGGGAGAGACAGATACGCAGTATTTT. It is translated as CASSLASPGETDTQYF.

The chain has TRBV5-5 and TRBJ1-4; D unresolved. Trimming cost V 0 bases and J 6 bases, with 9 bases left between them. Per the germline V gene, CDR1 is SGHKS and CDR2 is YYEKEE (reference sequence). There are 14 residues in the CDR3. CDR3 coding DNA: TGTGCCAGCAGCTTGGTGGCAACCGATGAAAAACTGTTTTTT. This sequence encodes CASSLVATDEKLFF.

The chain joins TRBV5-1 to TRBJ1-1; the D gene is possibly TRBD1 (6 bases). The CDR3 length is 13 residues. V gave up 4 bases and J gave up 5 bases, with 12 bases separating them. CDR1 and CDR2 (germline): SGHRS, YFSETQ. CDR3 in amino acids: CASSNTGRTEAFF. The CDR3 nucleotides read TGCGCCAGCAGCAATACAGGGAGAACTGAAGCTTTCTTT.